Shown below are 14 T cell receptor beta chains from a single sample sequenced in a study of cytomegalovirus exposure and HLA in healthy donors. 13 Jbeta primers and 60 Vbeta primers were used for the PCR. Assay used: immunoSEQ multiplex PCR; TCRdb lists only in-frame clones, some missing. Among 150,000 to 200,000 clones listed, about three quarters were seen once. Specimen: PBMCs. Source of these receptors: a female donor in good health and CMV-seronegative.

The genes are TRBV11-2 and TRBJ1-1, with D tentatively TRBD1 (5 bases). The V end was cut by 2 bases, the J end by 1 base, with 14 bases between. The CDR3 spans 16 residues. CDR1 SGHAT and CDR2 FQNNGV come from the germline V gene. The CDR3 reads CASSLSGGRGNTEAFF. Here the CDR3 DNA reads TGTGCCAGCAGCTTATCGGGGGGACGGGGGAACACTGAAGCTTTCTTT. The entire variable domain, with the rest obtained from reference TRBV11-2 and TRBJ1-1, is as follows: EAGVAQSPRYKIIEKRQSVAFWCNPISGHATLYWYQQILGQGPKLLIQFQNNGVVDDSQLPKDRFSAERLKGVDSTLKIQPAKLEDSAVYLCASSLSGGRGNTEAFFGQGTRLTVV.

This clone appeared a single time. V and J are TRBV27 and TRBJ1-1; 12 nucleotides match TRBD1. The CDR3 is 15 residues long. Germline loops: CDR1 MNHEY, CDR2 SMNVEV (reference sequence). The trim removed 3 bases at V and 9 bases at J, leaving 8 bases unmatched. CDR3 loop: CASSFRGQGAGKAFF. The DNA for the CDR3 is TGTGCCAGCAGTTTTAGGGGACAGGGGGCCGGAAAAGCTTTCTTT.

The chain joins TRBV5-1 to TRBJ1-4; no clear D. V lost 0 bases, J lost 2 bases, and 17 bases lay in between. CDR1 and CDR2 (germline): SGHRS, YFSETQ. The CDR3 loop spans 18 amino acids. Written as DNA, the CDR3 is TGCGCCAGCAGCTTGGGTTCGGGCAGCGGGATGACTAATGAAAAACTGTTTTTT. Its protein is CASSLGSGSGMTNEKLFF. Full variable domain (missing parts from reference TRBV5-1 and TRBJ1-4): KAGVTQTPRYLIKTRGQQVTLSCSPISGHRSVSWYQQTPGQGLQFLFEYFSETQRNKGNFPGRFSGRQFSNSRSEMNVSTLELGDSALYLCASSLGSGSGMTNEKLFFGSGTQLSVL.

The chain carries TRBV28 and TRBJ2-7; 11 nucleotides line up with TRBD1. The CDR3 runs to 16 residues. Germline loops: CDR1 MDHEN, CDR2 SYDVKM. With 5 bases clipped from V and 2 bases from J, the junction kept 8 bases outside the gene matches. CDR3: CASSQTPGQGAYEQYF. CDR3 coding DNA: TGTGCCAGCAGTCAAACCCCGGGACAGGGGGCCTACGAGCAGTACTTC. The variable domain in full, completed from reference TRBV28 and TRBJ2-7, reads DVKVTQSSRYLVKRTGEKVFLECVQDMDHENMFWYRQDPGLGLRLIYFSYDVKMKEKGDIPEGYSVSREKKERFSLILESASTNQTSMYLCASSQTPGQGAYEQYFGPGTRLTVT.

This clone occurred a few times. The J gene is TRBJ1-5, the V gene TRBV28, with D possibly matching TRBD1 (6 bases). From germline, CDR1 is MDHEN and CDR2 SYDVKM. CDR3 length: 13 amino acids. V was trimmed by 8 bases and J by 5 bases, leaving 13 bases between them. The CDR3 nucleotides are TGTGCCAGCCGGACAGCGATCTATCAGCCCCAGCATTTT. This codes for CASRTAIYQPQHF. Full variable domain (missing parts from reference TRBV28 and TRBJ1-5): DVKVTQSSRYLVKRTGEKVFLECVQDMDHENMFWYRQDPGLGLRLIYFSYDVKMKEKGDIPEGYSVSREKKERFSLILESASTNQTSMYLCASRTAIYQPQHFGDGTRLSIL.

This chain connects TRBV7-9 to TRBJ1-5; 7 bases are shared with TRBD1. The length of the CDR3 is 13 residues. Unmatched junction bases numbered 4, after V lost 4 bases and J lost 7 bases. Germline assignment: CDR1 SEHNR and CDR2 FQNEAQ (reference sequence). CDR3 loop: CASSSGQVQPQHF. CDR3 bases: TGTGCCAGCAGCTCAGGACAGGTCCAGCCCCAGCATTTT.

The chain couples TRBV7-8 to TRBJ1-1; 8 nucleotides agree with TRBD1. The junction had 6 bases not matched to a gene; V was cut back by 5 bases and J by 1 base. CDR1 SGHVS and CDR2 FQNEAQ come from the germline V gene. The CDR3 contains 15 residues. The CDR3: CASSMSGTGNTEAFF. The CDR3 coding sequence is TGTGCCAGCAGCATGTCCGGGACAGGGAACACTGAAGCTTTCTTT. Supplemented by reference TRBV7-8 and TRBJ1-1, the full variable domain reads GAGVSQSPRYKVAKRGQDVALRCDPISGHVSLFWYQQALGQGPEFLTYFQNEAQLDKSGLPSDRFFAERPEGSVSTLKIQRTQQEDSAVYLCASSMSGTGNTEAFFGQGTRLTVV.

The chain links TRBV5-1 to TRBJ2-5; TRBD1 aligns across 10 bases. The V gene's germline CDR1 is SGHRS and CDR2 YFSETQ. CDR3 length: 16 residues. The trim removed 7 bases at V and 3 bases at J, leaving 12 bases unmatched. CDR3 residues: CASAPRQGAIEETQYF. CDR3 in DNA: TGCGCCAGCGCACCACGACAGGGGGCCATTGAAGAGACCCAGTACTTC.

The chain employs TRBV4-2 and TRBJ1-2; D may be TRBD1 (6 bases). The V end lost 4 bases, the J end lost 8 bases, and 20 bases lay between the germline ends. The CDR3 is 15 residues long. Germline V gene data show CDR1 as LGHNA and CDR2 as YNFKEQ. The CDR3, as DNA: TGTGCCAGCAGCCCGCCTGAACAGGGACCCTGGGGCTACACCTTC. Protein sequence: CASSPPEQGPWGYTF.

This clone was seen a single time. This chain joins TRBV30 and TRBJ1-2; 7 nucleotides agree with TRBD1. The germline V gene has CDR1 GTSNPN and CDR2 SVGIG (reference sequence). CDR3 size: 16 residues. V shed 0 bases, J shed 4 bases, and the junction held 11 bases outside the gene matches. The DNA for the CDR3 is TGTGCCTGGAGTGTACAGGGGCAGGGCTGGGTCTATGGCTACACCTTC. Translating gives CAWSVQGQGWVYGYTF.

The chain joins TRBV10-3 to TRBJ2-7; TRBD1 agrees at 9 bases. The CDR3 has 14 amino acids. Per the germline V gene, CDR1 is ENHRY and CDR2 is SYGVKD. The V gene end was trimmed by 5 bases and the J gene end by 0 bases; junction bases not matched to a gene: 2. The DNA of the CDR3 is TGTGCCATCAGTACAGGGGGCAACTCCTACGAGCAGTACTTC. This gives the protein CAISTGGNSYEQYF.

This chain connects TRBV28 to TRBJ1-1, with D uncertain. The germline V and J ends were trimmed by 2 bases and 0 bases, with 10 bases remaining between them. The germline V gene has CDR1 MDHEN and CDR2 SYDVKM. The CDR3 has 15 amino acids. CDR3 in amino acids: CASSLSGRLNTEAFF. The CDR3 nucleotides are TGTGCCAGCAGTTTAAGTGGCAGATTGAACACTGAAGCTTTCTTT.

V is TRBV11-2 and J is TRBJ1-6, with D possibly TRBD1 on 6 matching bases. CDR3 length equals 16 residues. Germline V gene sequence: CDR1 SGHAT, CDR2 FQNNGV. The V and J ends lost 5 bases and 9 bases respectively, with 20 bases between them. CDR3 protein: CASSQEVGGWGSPLHF. In DNA, the CDR3 is TGTGCCAGCAGCCAAGAAGTAGGGGGATGGGGTTCACCCCTCCACTTT.

Turning to this clone: A junction boundary mismatches the germline segment, possibly from a read error. This sequence joins TRBV4-3 and TRBJ1-5; D might be TRBD1 (5 bases). This CDR3 has 13 amino acids. The V gene's germline CDR1 is LGHNA and CDR2 YSLEER. The CDR3 spells CASSEDPGQPQHF. The CDR3 coding sequence is TGCGCCAGCAGCGAAGACCCAGGGCAGCCCCAGCATTTT.